This TCR beta chain was sequenced during a study of T cell repertoires in cytomegalovirus infection. Study-level information: HLA-C-restricted CMV epitopes, recently identified, and well-studied HLA-B-restricted ones were used by the study. CMV infection and matching HLA type were both indicated by public TCR beta signatures.

Points from the study as a whole: Totalled public TCR beta family frequency picked out people who carried CMV plus the relevant HLA.

This clonotype has just a few counts. Its antigen is unknown. TCRdb reprocessed the reads with MiXCR, giving one entry per CDR3 protein. The sample holds approximately 71,000 distinct CDR3 sequences; 20% to 25% are singletons and the top ten take about 63%. CDR1 SQVTM and CDR2 ANQGSEA come from the germline V gene. J lost 5 bases, V lost 1 base, and 6 bases had no gene match. CDR3 length: 14 residues. Material: CD8+ T cells from cultured PBMCs, obtained from culture after CMV antigen stimulation. The receptor's source is a human donor in good health (CMV status not recorded). Some clones in this sample may be carry-over from other donors' samples. The chain has TRBV29-1 and TRBJ2-3, with 7 nucleotides matching TRBD1. The chain's CDR3 is CSVEAPGQIDTQYF. CDR3 in DNA: TGCAGCGTTGAAGCCCCGGGACAGATAGATACGCAGTATTTT.